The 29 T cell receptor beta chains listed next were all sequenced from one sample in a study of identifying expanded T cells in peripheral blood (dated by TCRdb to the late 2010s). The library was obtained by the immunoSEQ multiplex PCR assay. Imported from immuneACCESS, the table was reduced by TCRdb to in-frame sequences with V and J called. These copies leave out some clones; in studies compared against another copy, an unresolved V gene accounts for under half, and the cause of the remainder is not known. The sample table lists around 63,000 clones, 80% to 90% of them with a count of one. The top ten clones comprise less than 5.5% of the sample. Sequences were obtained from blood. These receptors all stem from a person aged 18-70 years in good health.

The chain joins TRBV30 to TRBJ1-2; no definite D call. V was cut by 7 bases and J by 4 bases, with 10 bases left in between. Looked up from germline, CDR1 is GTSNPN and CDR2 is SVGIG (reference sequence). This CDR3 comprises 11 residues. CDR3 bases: TGTGCCTTTGGGATACGCTATGGCTACACCTTC. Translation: CAFGIRYGYTF. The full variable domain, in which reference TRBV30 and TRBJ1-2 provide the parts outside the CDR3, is SQTIHQWPATLVQPVGSPLSLECTVEGTSNPNLYWYRQAAGRGLQLLFYSVGIGQISSEVPQNLSASRPQDRQFILSSKKLLLSDSGFYLCAFGIRYGYTFGSGTRLTVV.

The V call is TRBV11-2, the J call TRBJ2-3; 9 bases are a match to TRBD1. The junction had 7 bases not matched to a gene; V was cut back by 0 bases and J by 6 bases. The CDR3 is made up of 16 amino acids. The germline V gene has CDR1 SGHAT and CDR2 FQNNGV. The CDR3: CASSLDGGQGQDTQYF. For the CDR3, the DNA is TGTGCCAGCAGCTTAGACGGGGGACAGGGTCAGGATACGCAGTATTTT.

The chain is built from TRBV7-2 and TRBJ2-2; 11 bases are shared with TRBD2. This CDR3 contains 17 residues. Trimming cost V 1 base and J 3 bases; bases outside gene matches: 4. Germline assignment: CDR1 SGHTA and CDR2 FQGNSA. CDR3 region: CASSLGLAGGYTGELFF. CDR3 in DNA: TGTGCCAGCAGCTTAGGCCTAGCGGGAGGCTACACCGGGGAGCTGTTTTTT.

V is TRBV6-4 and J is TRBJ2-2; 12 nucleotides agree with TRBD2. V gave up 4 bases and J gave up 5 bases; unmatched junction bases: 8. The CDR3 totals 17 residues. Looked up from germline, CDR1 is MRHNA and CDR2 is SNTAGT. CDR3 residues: CASSVRLAGVSTGELFF. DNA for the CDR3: TGTGCCAGCAGTGTCAGACTAGCGGGAGTTTCTACCGGGGAGCTGTTTTTT.

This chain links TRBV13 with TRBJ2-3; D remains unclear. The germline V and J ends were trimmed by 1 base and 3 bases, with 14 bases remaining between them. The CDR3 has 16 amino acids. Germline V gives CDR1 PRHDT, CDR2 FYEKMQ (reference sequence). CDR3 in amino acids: CASSLVQELETDTQYF. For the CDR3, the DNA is TGTGCCAGCAGCTTAGTGCAGGAGTTGGAAACAGATACGCAGTATTTT.

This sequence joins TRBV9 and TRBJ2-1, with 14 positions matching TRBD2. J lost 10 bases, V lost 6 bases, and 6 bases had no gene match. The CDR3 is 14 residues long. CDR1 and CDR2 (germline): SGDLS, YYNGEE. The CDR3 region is CASTATSGGAEQFF. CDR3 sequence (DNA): TGTGCCAGCACCGCGACTAGCGGGGGGGCCGAGCAGTTCTTC.

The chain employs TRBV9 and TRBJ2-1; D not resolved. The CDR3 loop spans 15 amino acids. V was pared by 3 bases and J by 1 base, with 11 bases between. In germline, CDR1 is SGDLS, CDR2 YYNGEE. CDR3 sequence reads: CASSGKDESYNEQFF. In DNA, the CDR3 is TGTGCCAGCAGCGGAAAGGACGAATCCTACAATGAGCAGTTCTTC.

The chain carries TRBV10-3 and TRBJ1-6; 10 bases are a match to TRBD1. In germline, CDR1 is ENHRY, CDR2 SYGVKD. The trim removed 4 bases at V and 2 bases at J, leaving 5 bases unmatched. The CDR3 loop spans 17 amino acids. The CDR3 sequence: CAISAGQGMTYNSPLHF. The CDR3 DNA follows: TGTGCCATCAGTGCGGGACAGGGGATGACCTATAATTCACCCCTCCACTTT.

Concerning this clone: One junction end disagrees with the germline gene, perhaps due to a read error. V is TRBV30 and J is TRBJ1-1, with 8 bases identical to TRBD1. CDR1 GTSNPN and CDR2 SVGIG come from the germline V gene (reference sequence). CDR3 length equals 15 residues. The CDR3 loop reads CAWSNQGAVNAEAFF. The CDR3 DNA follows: TGTGCCTGGAGTAACCAGGGGGCGGTGAACGCTGAAGCTTTCTTT. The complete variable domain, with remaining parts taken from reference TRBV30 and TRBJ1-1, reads SQTIHQWPATLVQPVGSPLSLECTVEGTSNPNLYWYRQAAGRGLQLLFYSVGIGQISSEVPQNLSASRPQDRQFILSSKKLLLSDSGFYLCAWSNQGAVNAEAFFGQGTRLTVV.

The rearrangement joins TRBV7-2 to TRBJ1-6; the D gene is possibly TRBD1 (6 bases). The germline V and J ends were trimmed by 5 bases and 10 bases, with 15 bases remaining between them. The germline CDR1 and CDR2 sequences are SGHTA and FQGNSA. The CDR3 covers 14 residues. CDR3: CASSLQQGYSPLHF. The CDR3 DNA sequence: TGTGCCAGCAGCCTACAACAGGGTTACTCACCCCTCCACTTT.

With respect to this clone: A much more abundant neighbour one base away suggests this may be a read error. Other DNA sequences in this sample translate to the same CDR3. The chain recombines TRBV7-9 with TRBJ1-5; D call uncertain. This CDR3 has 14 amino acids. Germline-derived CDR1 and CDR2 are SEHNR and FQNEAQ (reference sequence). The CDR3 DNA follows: TGTGCCAGCAGCTCCTTATCAGGAGATCAGCCCCAGCACTTT. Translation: CASSSLSGDQPQHF.

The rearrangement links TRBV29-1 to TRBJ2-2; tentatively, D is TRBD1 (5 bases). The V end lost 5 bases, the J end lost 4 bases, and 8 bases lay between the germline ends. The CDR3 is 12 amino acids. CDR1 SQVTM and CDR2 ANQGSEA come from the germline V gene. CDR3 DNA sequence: TGCAGCGTTCGAAGGGGCACCGGGGAGCTGTTTTTT. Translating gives CSVRRGTGELFF.

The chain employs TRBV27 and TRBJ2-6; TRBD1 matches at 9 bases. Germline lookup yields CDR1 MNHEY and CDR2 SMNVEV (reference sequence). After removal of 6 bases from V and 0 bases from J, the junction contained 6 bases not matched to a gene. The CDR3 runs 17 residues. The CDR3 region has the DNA TGTGCCAGCAGGTCGGGACAGGGCCACTCTGGGGCCAACGTCCTGACTTTC. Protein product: CASRSGQGHSGANVLTF.

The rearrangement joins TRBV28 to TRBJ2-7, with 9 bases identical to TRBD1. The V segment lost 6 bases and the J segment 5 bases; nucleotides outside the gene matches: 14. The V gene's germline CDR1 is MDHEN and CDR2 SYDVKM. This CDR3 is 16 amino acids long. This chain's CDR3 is CASRSPGTGKFHEQYF. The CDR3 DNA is TGTGCCAGCAGGTCTCCCGGGACAGGGAAATTCCACGAGCAGTACTTC.

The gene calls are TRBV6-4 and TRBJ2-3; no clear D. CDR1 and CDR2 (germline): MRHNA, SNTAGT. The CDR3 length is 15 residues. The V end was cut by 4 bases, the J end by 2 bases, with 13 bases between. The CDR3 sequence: CASSARPGNTDTQYF. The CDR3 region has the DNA TGTGCCAGCAGTGCCAGACCGGGCAACACAGATACGCAGTATTTT.

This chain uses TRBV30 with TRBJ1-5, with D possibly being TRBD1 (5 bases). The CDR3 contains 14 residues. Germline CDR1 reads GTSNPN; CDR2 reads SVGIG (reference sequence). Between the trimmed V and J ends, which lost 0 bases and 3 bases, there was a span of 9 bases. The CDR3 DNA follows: TGTGCCTGGAGTGTTTCGGGGCTCAATCAGCCCCAGCATTTT. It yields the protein CAWSVSGLNQPQHF.

CDR3 in DNA: TGTGCCAGCAGTGACTCGACGTCGTCTAGCGGGGCCACAGATACGCAGTATTTT. Protein: CASSDSTSSSGATDTQYF. The genes are TRBV6-4 and TRBJ2-3; 9 bases align to TRBD2. The CDR3 is 18 amino acids. The V segment lost 0 bases and the J segment 2 bases; nucleotides outside the gene matches: 9. Germline CDR1 MRHNA, CDR2 SNTAGT.

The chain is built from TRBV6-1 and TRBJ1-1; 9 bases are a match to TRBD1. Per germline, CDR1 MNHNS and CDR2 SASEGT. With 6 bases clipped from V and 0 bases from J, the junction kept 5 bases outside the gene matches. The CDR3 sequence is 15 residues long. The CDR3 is CASSEQGAVNTEAFF. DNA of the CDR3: TGTGCCAGCAGCGAACAGGGGGCGGTGAACACTGAAGCTTTCTTT.

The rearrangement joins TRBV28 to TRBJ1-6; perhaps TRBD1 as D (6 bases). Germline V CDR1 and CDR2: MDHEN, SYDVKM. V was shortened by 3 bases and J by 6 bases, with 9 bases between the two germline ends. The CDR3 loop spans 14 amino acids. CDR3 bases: TGTGCCAGCAGTTTCCCGACAGGTAATTCACCCCTCCACTTT. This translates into CASSFPTGNSPLHF.

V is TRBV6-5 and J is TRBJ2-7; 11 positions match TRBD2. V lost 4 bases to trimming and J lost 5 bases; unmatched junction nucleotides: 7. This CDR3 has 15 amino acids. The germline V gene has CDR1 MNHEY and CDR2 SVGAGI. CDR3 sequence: CASSLLAGGPHEQYF. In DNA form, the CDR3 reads TGTGCCAGCAGTTTGCTAGCGGGAGGACCCCACGAGCAGTACTTC.

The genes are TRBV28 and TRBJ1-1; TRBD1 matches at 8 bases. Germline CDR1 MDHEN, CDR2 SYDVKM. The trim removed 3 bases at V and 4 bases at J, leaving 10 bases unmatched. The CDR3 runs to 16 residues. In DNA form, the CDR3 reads TGTGCCAGCAGTTTTGAACGGACAGGGTTTAGCACTGAAGCTTTCTTT. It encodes CASSFERTGFSTEAFF.

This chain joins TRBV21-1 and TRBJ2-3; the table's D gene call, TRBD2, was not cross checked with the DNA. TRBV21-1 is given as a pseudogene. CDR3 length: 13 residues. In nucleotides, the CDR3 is TGTGCCAGCAGCAAAGTTCCAGCGGGGGCCCAGTATTTT. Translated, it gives CASSKVPAGAQYF.

The chain's CDR3 is CASSLRDSPMNTEAFF. The DNA of the CDR3 is TGTGCCAGCAGCTTACGGGACAGTCCCATGAACACTGAAGCTTTCTTT. The gene calls are TRBV7-2 and TRBJ1-1; 7 bases align to TRBD1. The J segment lost 0 bases and the V segment lost 2 bases, leaving 6 bases of the junction unmatched. This CDR3 spans 16 amino acids. Germline V gene lookup returns CDR1 SGHTA and CDR2 FQGNSA.

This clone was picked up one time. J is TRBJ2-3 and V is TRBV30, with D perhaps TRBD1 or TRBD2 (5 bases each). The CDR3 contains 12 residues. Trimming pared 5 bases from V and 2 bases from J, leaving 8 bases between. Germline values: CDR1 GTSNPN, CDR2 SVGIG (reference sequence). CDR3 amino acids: CAWVGTTDTQYF. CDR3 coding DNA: TGTGCCTGGGTGGGGACCACAGATACGCAGTATTTT.

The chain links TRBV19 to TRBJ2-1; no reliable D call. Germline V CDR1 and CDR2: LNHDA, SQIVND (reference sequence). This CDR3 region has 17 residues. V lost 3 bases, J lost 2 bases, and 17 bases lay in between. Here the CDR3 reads CASSIRSGSATYNEQFF. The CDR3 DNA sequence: TGTGCCAGTAGTATTCGGTCTGGATCAGCCACCTACAATGAGCAGTTCTTC.

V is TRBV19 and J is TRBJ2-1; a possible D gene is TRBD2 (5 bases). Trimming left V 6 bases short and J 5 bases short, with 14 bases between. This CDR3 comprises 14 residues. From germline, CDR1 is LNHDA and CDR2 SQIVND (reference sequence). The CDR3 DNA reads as TGTGCCAGTAGGGGCTTAGGGAGCCACAATGAGCAGTTCTTC. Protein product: CASRGLGSHNEQFF.

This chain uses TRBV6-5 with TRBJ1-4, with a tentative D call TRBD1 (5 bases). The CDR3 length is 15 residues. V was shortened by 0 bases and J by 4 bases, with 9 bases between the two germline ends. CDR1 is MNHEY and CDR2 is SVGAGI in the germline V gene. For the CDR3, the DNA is TGTGCCAGCAGTTACTCACGGGGGGATAATGAAAAACTGTTTTTT. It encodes CASSYSRGDNEKLFF.

CDR3 loop: CASKGTSSGANVLTF. The CDR3 bases are TGTGCCAGTAAAGGCACGAGCTCTGGGGCCAACGTCCTGACTTTC. The chain carries TRBV19 and TRBJ2-6; D is undetermined. The CDR3 is 15 residues long. Trimming removed 7 bases from V and 0 bases from J, with 10 bases in between. The V gene's germline CDR1 is LNHDA and CDR2 SQIVND (reference sequence). Drawing the rest from reference TRBV19 and TRBJ2-6, the complete variable domain is DGGITQSPKYLFRKEGQNVTLSCEQNLNHDAMYWYRQDPGQGLRLIYYSQIVNDFQKGDIAEGYSVSREKKESFPLTVTSAQKNPTAFYLCASKGTSSGANVLTFGAGSRLTVL.

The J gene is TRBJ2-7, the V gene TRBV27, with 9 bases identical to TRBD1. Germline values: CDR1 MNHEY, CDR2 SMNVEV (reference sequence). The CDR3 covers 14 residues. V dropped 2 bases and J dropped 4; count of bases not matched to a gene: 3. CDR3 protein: CASSLKGQGYEQYF. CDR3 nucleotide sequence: TGTGCCAGCAGTTTAAAGGGACAGGGTTACGAGCAGTACTTC.